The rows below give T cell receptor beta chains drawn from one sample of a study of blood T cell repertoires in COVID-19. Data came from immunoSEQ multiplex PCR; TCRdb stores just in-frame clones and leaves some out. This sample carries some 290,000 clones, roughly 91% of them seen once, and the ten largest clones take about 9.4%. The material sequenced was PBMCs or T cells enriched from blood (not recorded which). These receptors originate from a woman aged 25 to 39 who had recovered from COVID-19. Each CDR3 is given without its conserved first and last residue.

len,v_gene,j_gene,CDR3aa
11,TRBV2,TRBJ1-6,ASSRQGGSPLH
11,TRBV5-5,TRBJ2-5,ASSLARRETQY
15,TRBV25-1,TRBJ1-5,ASSEMPTRNSNQPQH
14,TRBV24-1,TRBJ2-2,ATSDHTSGISGELF
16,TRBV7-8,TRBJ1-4,ASSLTQPRTGVGEKLF
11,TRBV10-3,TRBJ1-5,AISENLNQPQH
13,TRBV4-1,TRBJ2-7,ASSHGRAPSYEQY
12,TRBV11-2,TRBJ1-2,ASSRLGTGAGYT
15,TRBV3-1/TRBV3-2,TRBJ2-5,ASSQGGDSTYQETQY
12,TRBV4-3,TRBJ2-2,ASSQEGNTGELF
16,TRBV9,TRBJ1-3,ASSDSRTPTEAGNTIY
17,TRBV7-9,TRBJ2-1,ASSSGSSGRTVVGGEQF
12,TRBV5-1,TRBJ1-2,ASSWGGGDYGYT
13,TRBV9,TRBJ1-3,ASSVGEGVGNTIY
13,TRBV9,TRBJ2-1,ASSVGEVSYNEQF
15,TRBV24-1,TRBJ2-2,ATSDSQGLAGTGELF
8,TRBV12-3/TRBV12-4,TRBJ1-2,ASSFTSET
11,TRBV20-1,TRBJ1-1,SASVPRNTEAF
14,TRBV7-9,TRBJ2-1,ASSFWQGVTYNEQF
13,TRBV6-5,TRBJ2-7,ASSYLRAGDGEQY
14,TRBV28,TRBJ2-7,ASRPRPRTSSYEQY
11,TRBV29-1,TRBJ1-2,SVKGQGDHGYT
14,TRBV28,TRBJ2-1,ASSLAGGVSYNEQF
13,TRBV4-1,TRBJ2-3,ASSHFSGGTDTQY
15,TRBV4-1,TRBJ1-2,ASSQERRGTPNYGYT
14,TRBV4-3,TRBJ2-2,ASSQDLAGDTGELF
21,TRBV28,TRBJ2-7,ASSLQYPGTAGTSGISSYEQY
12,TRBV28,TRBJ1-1,ASPGTGDRTEAF